This TCR beta chain appears in the sequencing data of a study of blood T cell repertoires in COVID-19. Study as a whole: The analysed material was cDNA or gDNA that came from T cells, B-cell-depleted T cells, or PBMCs.

The CDR3 length is 15 residues. V was shortened by 4 bases and J by 2 bases, with 14 bases between the two germline ends. Per the germline V gene, CDR1 is SGHKS and CDR2 is YYEKEE (reference sequence). Measured with immunoSEQ multiplex PCR; TCRdb has only the in-frame clones, and not every one. The sample lists 150,000 or so clones, roughly 84% occurring once. This receptor was taken from a human donor in a cohort sampled during active COVID-19. The specimen sequenced was peripheral blood. V is TRBV5-5 and J is TRBJ2-3; a possible D gene is TRBD1 (6 bases). CDR3 DNA sequence: TGTGCCAGCAGCCCAGGGGTGGGTTTCACAGATACGCAGTATTTT. Translated: CASSPGVGFTDTQYF.